This T cell receptor beta chain emerged from a study of T cell repertoires in cytomegalovirus infection. Study context: Signatures in public TCR beta sequences pointed to both CMV infection and matching HLA type.

Details on this clonotype: Its cognate antigen is unknown.

Trimming took 10 bases from V and 7 from J; bases not matched to a gene: 13. This CDR3 has 14 residues. TCRdb re-called the reads through MiXCR, storing one row per CDR3 protein. The data contain about 300,000 distinct CDR3 sequences, around 9.1% of them singletons. Study results and caveats: Predominance within the ex vivo response was attributable to HLA-C-restricted CMV-specific TCR beta clonotypes. The cumulative frequency of public TCR beta families distinguished individuals who carried CMV together with the relevant HLA.

The chain is built from TRBV12-3 or TRBV12-4 and TRBJ2-1; TRBD1 aligns across 7 bases. This TCR was recovered from a human donor in good health (CMV status not recorded). Some clones in this sample may be carry-over from other donors' samples. Source material: PBMCs. The DNA of the CDR3 is TGTGCCAACAGCTCACAGGGGCTATTGAATGAGCAGTTCTTC. It translates to CANSSQGLLNEQFF.